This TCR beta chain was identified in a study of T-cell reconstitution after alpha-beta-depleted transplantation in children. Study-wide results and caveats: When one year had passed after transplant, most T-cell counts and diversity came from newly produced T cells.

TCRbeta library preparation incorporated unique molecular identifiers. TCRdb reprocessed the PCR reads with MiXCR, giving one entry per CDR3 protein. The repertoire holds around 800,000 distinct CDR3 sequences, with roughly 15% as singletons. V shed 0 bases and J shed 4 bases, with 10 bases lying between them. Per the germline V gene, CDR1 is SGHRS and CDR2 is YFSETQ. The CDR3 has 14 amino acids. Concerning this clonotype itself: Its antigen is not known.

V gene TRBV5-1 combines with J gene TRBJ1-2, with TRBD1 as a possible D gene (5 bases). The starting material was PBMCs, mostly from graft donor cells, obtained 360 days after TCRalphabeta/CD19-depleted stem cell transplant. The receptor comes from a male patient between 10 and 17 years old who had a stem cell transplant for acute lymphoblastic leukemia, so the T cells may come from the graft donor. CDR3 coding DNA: TGCGCCAGCAGCTTGGAGGGACGTCGCTATGGCTACACCTTC. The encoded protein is CASSLEGRRYGYTF.